Below, one T cell receptor (beta chain) is given with its context. In the authors' workflow: Scientists estimated how many nucleated cells there were by amplifying reference gene primers. Using immunoSEQ multiplex PCR, the repertoire was profiled, and TCRdb retains in-frame clones only, with some absent. D and trimming come from the DNA, and the V and J calls and clone size come from that table. The table shows around 110,000 clones, with just over 90% occurring only once. This entry belongs to a study of blood T cell repertoires in COVID-19. Across the study: There were acute and convalescent COVID-19 samples, and they came from the United States, Italy and Spain. T cells, B-cell-depleted T cells, or PBMCs supplied cDNA or gDNA.

The ends were cut back, 5 bases at V and 5 bases at J, with 18 bases in the middle. CDR3 size: 15 residues. Per germline, CDR1 MNHEY and CDR2 SVGAGI. The material sequenced was peripheral blood. The chain combines TRBV6-5 with TRBJ1-2, with D tentatively TRBD1 (5 bases). The sequence derives from a human donor with active COVID-19. The donor label of this sample is uncertain. CDR3 sequence reads: CASSIAPDGGYGYTF. In DNA form, the CDR3 reads TGTGCCAGCAGTATAGCCCCCGACGGGGGTTATGGCTACACCTTC.